This note documents a single TCR beta chain sequence. Its antigen is not known. The sample originates from a study of T cell clusters in autoimmune cytopenias. Regarding the study as a whole: A dominant lymphoma-associated repertoire apparently masked the cluster-lack signature in secondary cytopenia versus chronic lymphocytic leukemia.

TRB was amplified by touch-down multiplex PCR, primer pools A and B combined. TCRdb re-called the multiplex PCR reads and shows each CDR3 protein once, DNA omitted. This listing includes roughly 6,500 distinct CDR3 sequences. Each sample's input was around 250 ng genomic DNA, approximately 37,500 genome equivalents. The germline gives CDR1 MNHNY, CDR2 SVGAGI (reference sequence). The CDR3 has 18 residues. These data also featured in a second study, about T cell repertoires in aging, cancer and after chemotherapy.

The receptor was isolated from a human donor in good health. This chain joins TRBV6-6 and TRBJ1-1; TCRdb gives TRBD1 as the D gene, but with no DNA this cannot be confirmed. Sequenced sample: peripheral blood. The CDR3 loop is CASSYSTGQGVLNTEAFF.